The 4 T cell receptor beta chains in this list originate from one sample, sequenced in a study of T cells in Graves' hyperthyroidism and ophthalmopathy. Amplified TCR beta CDR3 regions derived from RNA transcripts. The TCR CDR3 was amplified in a first-round RT-PCR using the HTBI primer set. MiXCR, applied by TCRdb to the multiplex PCR reads, yields one record per CDR3 protein. The profile shows roughly 290,000 distinct CDR3 sequences, over 15% of them singletons. Sequencing was performed on blood. These receptors all come from a woman between 55 and 75 years old with Graves' ophthalmopathy.

This clonotype showed up many times. This rearrangement joins TRBV11-2 to TRBJ2-5; 9 bases are shared with TRBD1. Trimming removed 1 base from V and 5 bases from J; junction bases left unmatched: 5. The CDR3 is 15 amino acids. CDR1 SGHAT and CDR2 FQNNGV come from the germline V gene. CDR3 sequence (DNA): TGTGCCAGCAGCTTAGGTACAGGGGGCAAGGAGACCCAGTACTTC. Encoded protein: CASSLGTGGKETQYF.

The V and J genes are TRBV5-4 and TRBJ2-7; 11 bases agree with TRBD2. V dropped 4 bases and J dropped 3; count of bases not matched to a gene: 9. The germline gives CDR1 SGHNT, CDR2 YYREEE (reference sequence). The CDR3 runs 16 residues. The CDR3 nucleotides are TGTGCCAGCAGCCCGGGGGGGACTAGCGGCATCTACGAGCAGTACTTC. Translated, it gives CASSPGGTSGIYEQYF. Full variable domain (remainder filled in from reference TRBV5-4 and TRBJ2-7): ETGVTQSPTHLIKTRGQQVTLRCSSQSGHNTVSWYQQALGQGPQFIFQYYREEENGRGNFPPRFSGLQFPNYSSELNVNALELDDSALYLCASSPGGTSGIYEQYFGPGTRLTVT.

This rearrangement joins TRBV5-1 to TRBJ2-6, with a possible D match to TRBD1 (5 bases). The V end was cut by 1 base, the J end by 0 bases, with 8 bases between. The germline V gene has CDR1 SGHRS and CDR2 YFSETQ. This CDR3 has 16 residues. DNA of the CDR3: TGCGCCAGCAGCTTGACGACAGTCTCTGGGGCCAACGTCCTGACTTTC. Protein product: CASSLTTVSGANVLTF.

The chain employs TRBV12-3 or TRBV12-4 and TRBJ2-5, with D perhaps matching TRBD2 (5 bases). The V and J ends lost 3 bases and 4 bases respectively, with 9 bases between them. The CDR3 totals 13 residues. In nucleotides, the CDR3 is TGTGCCAGCAGTTTCTCGGGGTTAGAGACCCAGTACTTC. Protein product: CASSFSGLETQYF.